Following are 21 T cell receptor beta chains from one sample sequenced in a study of blood T cell repertoires in COVID-19. The protocol was immunoSEQ multiplex PCR, while the TCRdb copy is restricted to in-frame clones and leaves out a portion. The repertoire holds fewer than 500,000 clones, with 80% to 90% as singletons. Sample: peripheral blood. These receptors all come from a woman aged 25 to 39 with active or convalescent COVID-19.

This chain joins TRBV5-1 and TRBJ2-1, with 7 positions matching TRBD1. V lost 4 bases to trimming and J lost 10 bases; unmatched junction nucleotides: 8. This CDR3 spans 13 amino acids. In germline, CDR1 is SGHRS, CDR2 YFSETQ. In DNA, the CDR3 is TGCGCCAGCAGCATACTACCAGGGGGAGAGCAGTTCTTC. Protein product: CASSILPGGEQFF.

This chain links TRBV5-6 with TRBJ1-1, with 9 bases aligning to TRBD1. Germline V gives CDR1 SGHDT, CDR2 YYEEEE. The junction had 3 bases not matched to a gene; V was cut back by 0 bases and J by 3 bases. The CDR3 consists of 15 residues. The CDR3 region is CASSLGQGGYTEAFF. Written as DNA, the CDR3 is TGTGCCAGCAGCTTGGGACAGGGGGGATACACTGAAGCTTTCTTT.

The J gene is TRBJ2-7, the V gene TRBV5-8; 7 bases map to TRBD1. The CDR3 has 12 residues. Germline loops: CDR1 SGHTS, CDR2 YDEGEE. The V gene end was trimmed by 3 bases and the J gene end by 4 bases; junction bases not matched to a gene: 1. This CDR3 reads CASSWGQYEQYF. In DNA, the CDR3 is TGTGCCAGCAGCTGGGGACAGTACGAGCAGTACTTC.

This clone was detected only a few times. This chain joins TRBV7-2 and TRBJ1-6; D uncertain. The germline gives CDR1 SGHTA, CDR2 FQGNSA. With 1 base removed from V and 10 bases from J, the gap between germline ends came to 8 bases. The CDR3 is 13 residues long. The CDR3 DNA sequence: TGTGCCAGCAGCTTAGGAAGGCGGTCACCCCTCCACTTT. It encodes CASSLGRRSPLHF.

V and J are TRBV5-1 and TRBJ1-2, with TRBD1 as a possible D gene (5 bases). Looked up from germline, CDR1 is SGHRS and CDR2 is YFSETQ. Trimming removed 0 bases at V and 3 bases at J, with 9 bases between. The CDR3 loop spans 14 amino acids. The CDR3, as DNA: TGCGCCAGCAGCTTGGGACAGTCTTACTATGGCTACACCTTC. Amino acids: CASSLGQSYYGYTF.

The V and J genes are TRBV5-8 and TRBJ1-2; 9 nucleotides line up with TRBD1. The CDR3 consists of 18 residues. Trimming removed 4 bases from V and 0 bases from J; junction bases left unmatched: 13. CDR1 is SGHTS, CDR2 YDEGEE, per germline. The CDR3 bases are TGTGCCAGCAGCAGTATACGGGACAGGGACGATACTAACTATGGCTACACCTTC. Translating it yields CASSSIRDRDDTNYGYTF.

This chain links TRBV29-1 with TRBJ2-1; TRBD1 matches 11 bases. The CDR3 loop spans 13 amino acids. Trimming at V came to 5 bases and at J to 6 bases, leaving 3 bases not matched to a gene. Germline CDR1 SQVTM, CDR2 ANQGSEA. Here the CDR3 DNA reads TGCAGCGTTTGGGACAGGGGGGGCAATGAGCAGTTCTTC. Protein sequence: CSVWDRGGNEQFF.

The rearrangement joins TRBV4-1 to TRBJ2-1; TRBD2 might be the D (5 bases). The V and J ends lost 1 base and 3 bases respectively, with 13 bases between them. The germline gives CDR1 MGHRA, CDR2 YSYEKL. CDR3 length: 16 residues. This CDR3 is CASSQVGSANYNEQFF. As DNA, the CDR3 is TGCGCCAGCAGCCAAGTAGGTAGCGCCAACTACAATGAGCAGTTCTTC.

This clone was observed once. The rearrangement uses TRBV24-1 and TRBJ2-7; 10 bases agree with TRBD1. V lost 4 bases, J lost 0 bases, and 17 bases stayed unmatched. Germline-derived CDR1 and CDR2 are KGHDR and SFDVKD. The CDR3 spans 20 residues. Here the CDR3 reads CATSDTNRDRGPFSSYEQYF. The CDR3, as DNA: TGTGCCACCAGTGACACGAACCGGGACAGGGGCCCATTTAGCTCCTACGAGCAGTACTTC.

The V gene is TRBV6-5, the J gene TRBJ1-2; D unresolved. The CDR3 is made up of 13 amino acids. V lost 5 bases and J 7 bases, leaving 14 bases between the germline ends. Germline-derived CDR1 and CDR2 are MNHEY and SVGAGI. DNA of the CDR3: TGTGCCAGCAGTCCGGCCGCAGGCAGTGGCTACACCTTC. Its protein product is CASSPAAGSGYTF.

CDR3 sequence (DNA): TGTGCCAGCAGATATACAGGGGCCTACGAGCAGTACTTC. Its protein is CASRYTGAYEQYF. The chain carries TRBV12-3 or TRBV12-4 and TRBJ2-7; 7 nucleotides agree with TRBD1. The CDR3 is 13 amino acids. V trimming: 6 bases; J trimming: 2 bases; junction bases outside the gene matches: 4.

This clone was seen only a few times. The V and J genes are TRBV5-1 and TRBJ1-4; D gene unclear. Trimming left V 0 bases short and J 3 bases short, with 9 bases between. The CDR3 spans 15 residues. Germline V gene sequence: CDR1 SGHRS, CDR2 YFSETQ. DNA for the CDR3: TGCGCCAGCAGCTTGGGTCTAGAGTCTAATGAAAAACTGTTTTTT. Protein: CASSLGLESNEKLFF.

The chain has TRBV29-1 and TRBJ2-7, with TRBD1 matching 10 bases. Germline CDR1 SQVTM, CDR2 ANQGSEA. V was pared by 6 bases and J by 6 bases, with 5 bases of the junction left unmatched. The CDR3 runs 12 residues. The CDR3 DNA sequence: TGCAGCGTCGGGACAGGGGATGTCGAGCAGTACTTC. Its protein is CSVGTGDVEQYF.

This CDR3 reads CASSPPGGTYEQYF. Written as DNA, the CDR3 is TGTGCCAGCAGCCCTCCGGGAGGAACCTACGAGCAGTACTTC. The chain combines TRBV7-9 with TRBJ2-7; 7 nucleotides match TRBD2. J was trimmed by 2 bases and V by 5 bases; bases with no gene match: 6. The CDR3 runs 14 residues. Germline loops: CDR1 SEHNR, CDR2 FQNEAQ (reference sequence).

The J gene is TRBJ1-2, the V gene TRBV4-1; D uncertain. Germline CDR1 and CDR2: MGHRA and YSYEKL. The CDR3 runs 14 residues. V lost 0 bases, J lost 4 bases, and 9 bases lay in between. In DNA, the CDR3 is TGCGCCAGCAGCCAAGACGCTAGTGCCTATGGCTACACCTTC. Protein sequence: CASSQDASAYGYTF.

This chain links TRBV6-1 with TRBJ2-3; tentative D call: TRBD2 (6 bases). The CDR3 contains 14 residues. V was clipped by 1 base and J by 6 bases, with 11 bases between them. Germline V gene lookup returns CDR1 MNHNS and CDR2 SASEGT. This CDR3 reads CASSEVGGGDTQYF. CDR3 bases: TGTGCCAGCAGTGAAGTGGGCGGAGGGGATACGCAGTATTTT.

This chain joins TRBV6-5 and TRBJ2-7; TRBD2 aligns across 7 bases. The ends lost 0 bases at V and 5 bases at J; junction bases unmatched: 4. This CDR3 contains 14 residues. Germline lookup yields CDR1 MNHEY and CDR2 SVGAGI. The CDR3 loop is CASSYSGGSDEQYF. DNA for the CDR3: TGTGCCAGCAGTTACTCGGGGGGGTCCGACGAGCAGTACTTC.

Concerning this clone: The sample contains more than one DNA sequence encoding this CDR3. The chain links TRBV6-1 to TRBJ1-5, with a tentative D call TRBD1 (6 bases). The germline V and J ends were trimmed by 1 base and 4 bases, with 8 bases remaining between them. The V gene's germline CDR1 is MNHNS and CDR2 SASEGT. The CDR3 is made up of 14 amino acids. CDR3 bases: TGTGCCAGCAGTGAAGGGACAGAGAATCAGCCCCAGCATTTT. It specifies CASSEGTENQPQHF.

Note on this clone: At one end the junction does not follow the germline gene, possibly because of a read error. The chain couples TRBV18 to TRBJ1-1; D is perhaps TRBD1 (5 bases). CDR3 length: 16 residues. Germline V lookup: CDR1 KGHSH, CDR2 LQKENI. The DNA of the CDR3 is TGTGCCAGCTCACAGCGTATCGGGGGGTCGAACCCTGAAGCTTTCTTT. This gives the protein CASSQRIGGSNPEAFF.

V gene TRBV29-1 combines with J gene TRBJ2-1, with 9 bases that match TRBD2. The CDR3 runs 15 residues. J gave up 10 bases and V 3 bases, and 13 bases lay outside the gene matches. In germline, CDR1 is SQVTM, CDR2 ANQGSEA. CDR3 DNA sequence: TGCAGCGTTGACTTCGGGGGGACTAGCCCAAACGAGCAGTTCTTC. Its translation is CSVDFGGTSPNEQFF.

The rearrangement links TRBV20-1 to TRBJ1-1, with TRBD1 as a possible D gene (5 bases). The CDR3 contains 11 residues. Trimming pared 7 bases from V and 3 bases from J, leaving 9 bases between. Germline V lookup: CDR1 DFQATT, CDR2 SNEGSKA (reference sequence). CDR3 coding DNA: TGCAGTGTGGGGCAGGACACTGAAGCTTTCTTT. The encoded protein is CSVGQDTEAFF.